What follows are 24 T cell receptor beta chains derived from one specimen sequenced in a study of neurological immune-mediated disorders. One entry per CDR3 protein results from TCRdb running MiXCR on the 5' RACE reads. The table lists 100,000 or so distinct CDR3 sequences, less than 15% of them singletons. The time point is: longitudinal time-point 2. The sample consisted of PBMCs. The receptors originated from a female donor with HTLV-1-associated myelopathy (HAM/TSP).

V gene TRBV9 combines with J gene TRBJ2-2, with D perhaps TRBD1 or TRBD2 (6 bases each). Germline loops: CDR1 SGDLS, CDR2 YYNGEE. V was shortened by 0 bases and J by 3 bases, with 9 bases between the two germline ends. This CDR3 has 15 residues. The CDR3 region is CASSVGGAHTGELFF. Written as DNA, the CDR3 is TGTGCCAGCAGCGTAGGGGGGGCCCACACCGGGGAGCTGTTTTTT.

The sample holds many counts of this clonotype. V is TRBV10-3 and J is TRBJ2-1; 7 bases align to TRBD2. The germline V gene has CDR1 ENHRY and CDR2 SYGVKD. With V trimmed by 6 bases and J by 0 bases, 2 bases remained unmatched. The CDR3 is 14 residues long. This CDR3 reads CAISGGSSYNEQFF. The DNA of the CDR3 is TGTGCCATCAGCGGGGGGAGCTCCTACAATGAGCAGTTCTTC.

The sample holds many counts of this clonotype. The CDR3 loop reads CSARVGSGVIEQYF. DNA of the CDR3: TGCAGTGCTAGAGTCGGTAGCGGGGTTATCGAGCAGTACTTC. V gene TRBV20-1 combines with J gene TRBJ2-7, with 8 nucleotides matching TRBD2. Germline lookup yields CDR1 DFQATT and CDR2 SNEGSKA (reference sequence). There are 14 residues in the CDR3. V lost 1 base, J lost 6 bases, and 8 bases stayed unmatched.

The sample holds a few counts of this clonotype. The chain combines TRBV28 with TRBJ2-2; D is perhaps TRBD1 or TRBD2 (5 bases each). The CDR3 loop spans 13 amino acids. From germline, CDR1 is MDHEN and CDR2 SYDVKM. Trimming shortened V by 2 bases and J by 13 bases, and 14 bases separated the two germline ends. CDR3 region: CASSLRRPGTLFF. The DNA of the CDR3 is TGTGCCAGCAGTTTAAGGCGACCAGGGACGCTGTTTTTT.

The V and J genes are TRBV11-2 and TRBJ2-5, with D possibly being TRBD1 (5 bases). CDR1 and CDR2 from the germline V gene are SGHAT and FQNNGV. The CDR3 covers 15 residues. The ends were cut back, 2 bases at V and 4 bases at J, with 14 bases in the middle. CDR3 residues: CASSLSHAGLETQYF. CDR3 coding DNA: TGTGCCAGCAGCTTATCCCACGCAGGGTTAGAGACCCAGTACTTC.

There are a few counts of this clonotype. The CDR3 DNA follows: TGTGCCAGCAGCCAAGATTTCGGGAGTAGCGGGGGCTACAATGAGCAGTTCTTC. Translating it yields CASSQDFGSSGGYNEQFF. J is TRBJ2-1 and V is TRBV4-2, with TRBD2 matching 9 bases. Trimming removed 0 bases from V and 3 bases from J; junction bases left unmatched: 9. This CDR3 region has 18 residues. Germline CDR1 LGHNA, CDR2 YNFKEQ.

In its sample, this clonotype was seen many times. The chain joins TRBV7-9 to TRBJ2-1; 9 bases line up with TRBD1. There are 15 residues in the CDR3. Trimming took 4 bases from V and 6 from J; bases not matched to a gene: 7. CDR1 SEHNR and CDR2 FQNEAQ come from the germline V gene (reference sequence). The CDR3 region is CASSSDRGSGNEQFF. CDR3 sequence (DNA): TGTGCCAGCAGCTCGGACAGGGGTTCGGGCAATGAGCAGTTCTTC.

This clonotype ranks as medium-sized. The genes are TRBV5-1 and TRBJ2-5; a weak D match, TRBD1 (6 bases). The length of the CDR3 is 15 residues. CDR1 and CDR2 from the germline V gene are SGHRS and YFSETQ. V lost 0 bases to trimming and J lost 2 bases, with 11 bases between them. CDR3 sequence: CASSLDRVGQETQYF. For the CDR3, the DNA is TGCGCCAGCAGCTTGGACAGGGTTGGGCAAGAGACCCAGTACTTC.

In this sample, this clonotype turned up many times. The V and J genes are TRBV7-2 and TRBJ2-5; 7 bases agree with TRBD2. After removal of 3 bases from V and 1 base from J, the junction contained 5 bases not matched to a gene. The CDR3 is made up of 15 amino acids. Looked up from germline, CDR1 is SGHTA and CDR2 is FQGNSA. In DNA form, the CDR3 reads TGTGCCAGCAGCTTCCAGCGGGGATCCCAAGAGACCCAGTACTTC. It yields the protein CASSFQRGSQETQYF.

This clonotype was seen many times. This chain uses TRBV5-5 with TRBJ2-1, with D unresolved. Germline values: CDR1 SGHKS, CDR2 YYEKEE (reference sequence). CDR3 size: 14 residues. Trimming cost V 0 bases and J 8 bases, with 12 bases left between them. In DNA form, the CDR3 reads TGTGCCAGCAGCTTGGCCGGGTTATTCCATGAGCAGTTCTTC. As protein: CASSLAGLFHEQFF.

This clonotype was seen ten or more times. The junction departs from germline at one end; a sequencing error may be responsible. The chain has TRBV7-2 and TRBJ2-6, with no clear D. This CDR3 comprises 14 residues. CDR1 and CDR2 (germline): SGHTA, FQGNSA. CDR3 in amino acids: CASSLGSRANVLTF. The CDR3 bases are TGTGCCAGCAGCCTAGGCTCTAGGGCCAACGTCCTGACTTTC. Variable domain in full (rest from reference TRBV7-2 and TRBJ2-6): GAGVSQSPSNKVTEKGKDVELRCDPISGHTALYWYRQSLGQGLEFLIYFQGNSAPDKSGLPSDRFSAERTGGSVSTLTIQRTQQEDSAVYLCASSLGSRANVLTFGAGSRLTVL.

The chain has TRBV5-1 and TRBJ1-1, with a tentative D call TRBD1 (5 bases). The CDR3 spans 15 residues. Deletions cut 3 bases from V and 0 bases from J, with 12 bases between. Germline assignment: CDR1 SGHRS and CDR2 YFSETQ. CDR3 DNA sequence: TGCGCCAGCAGCTGGGACTCTCCCATGAACACTGAAGCTTTCTTT. Encoded protein: CASSWDSPMNTEAFF.

This chain joins TRBV7-2 and TRBJ2-7, with TRBD1 matching over 8 bases. The CDR3 sequence is 14 residues long. V lost 5 bases and J lost 5; bases outside the gene matches: 8. Germline CDR1 and CDR2: SGHTA and FQGNSA. The CDR3 sequence is CASSQSRGLHEQYF. CDR3 nucleotide sequence: TGTGCCAGCAGCCAGAGCAGGGGGCTACACGAGCAGTACTTC. The full variable domain, rest sourced from reference TRBV7-2 and TRBJ2-7, is GAGVSQSPSNKVTEKGKDVELRCDPISGHTALYWYRQSLGQGLEFLIYFQGNSAPDKSGLPSDRFSAERTGGSVSTLTIQRTQQEDSAVYLCASSQSRGLHEQYFGPGTRLTVT.

This clonotype was seen many times. The genes are TRBV5-1 and TRBJ2-4; 8 bases map to TRBD2. The CDR3 covers 15 residues. After removal of 4 bases from V and 7 bases from J, the junction contained 10 bases not matched to a gene. The germline CDR1 and CDR2 sequences are SGHRS and YFSETQ. The CDR3 DNA reads TGCGCCAGCAGCCCTCGAGCGGGGGACGTTAACATTCAGTACTTC. Residues: CASSPRAGDVNIQYF.

This clonotype was counted at least ten times. The chain combines TRBV9 with TRBJ2-2; D not resolved. The CDR3 totals 12 residues. V shed 1 base and J shed 2 bases, with 0 bases lying between them. CDR1 and CDR2 (germline): SGDLS, YYNGEE. The CDR3, as DNA: TGTGCCAGCAGCGTAAACACCGGGGAGCTGTTTTTT. It is translated as CASSVNTGELFF.

This clonotype was picked up many times. The J gene is TRBJ1-6, the V gene TRBV25-1; D perhaps matches TRBD1 (5 bases). CDR3 length: 14 residues. Trimming shortened V by 6 bases and J by 6 bases, and 12 bases separated the two germline ends. Germline V CDR1 and CDR2: MGHDK, SYGVNS. CDR3 region: CASRKGPVNSPLHF. The DNA of the CDR3 is TGTGCCAGCAGGAAGGGACCGGTTAATTCACCCCTCCACTTT.

This clonotype is a singleton in its sample. The chain couples TRBV2 to TRBJ2-1; D is perhaps TRBD1 (5 bases). From germline, CDR1 is SNHLY and CDR2 FYNNEI. Trimming stripped 4 bases from V and 6 bases from J, with 13 bases between. The CDR3 contains 14 residues. Here the CDR3 DNA reads TGTGCCAGCAGTGGACAGTTGTTCTCCAATGAGCAGTTCTTC. Encoded protein: CASSGQLFSNEQFF.

This chain uses TRBV28 with TRBJ1-3; the D is unclear. The V end was cut by 3 bases, the J end by 4 bases, with 10 bases between. Germline V gene lookup returns CDR1 MDHEN and CDR2 SYDVKM. CDR3 length: 14 residues. In DNA, the CDR3 is TGTGCCAGCAGTTTTTCGGCTCTGGGAAACACCATATATTTT. Translating gives CASSFSALGNTIYF.

This clonotype was detected ten times or more. This chain uses TRBV10-1 with TRBJ2-3; D unclear. Germline V gives CDR1 WNHNN, CDR2 SYGVQD (reference sequence). Trimming removed 0 bases at V and 9 bases at J, with 16 bases between. This CDR3 region has 15 residues. As DNA, the CDR3 is TGCGCCAGCAGTGAGTCGTTTGGAGTCCAAGGAACGCAGTATTTT. Translated, it gives CASSESFGVQGTQYF.

This clonotype was counted at least ten times. V is TRBV10-3 and J is TRBJ2-7, with 10 positions matching TRBD2. The germline V gene encodes CDR1 ENHRY and CDR2 SYGVKD. This CDR3 region has 16 residues. V dropped 2 bases and J dropped 4; count of bases not matched to a gene: 8. The CDR3 DNA sequence: TGTGCCATCAGTGAGGGCGCTAGCGGGGGAAGGTACGAGCAGTACTTC. Protein product: CAISEGASGGRYEQYF.

This clonotype was seen ten or more times. This chain connects TRBV5-1 to TRBJ1-1; no clear D gene. The V gene's germline CDR1 is SGHRS and CDR2 YFSETQ. V was pared by 1 base and J by 1 base, with 8 bases between. The CDR3 consists of 14 residues. Here the CDR3 reads CASSLYGRNTEAFF. The CDR3 DNA reads TGCGCCAGCAGCTTGTACGGGAGGAACACTGAAGCTTTCTTT. Based on the CDR3 plus reference TRBV5-1 and TRBJ1-1, the full variable domain is KAGVTQTPRYLIKTRGQQVTLSCSPISGHRSVSWYQQTPGQGLQFLFEYFSETQRNKGNFPGRFSGRQFSNSRSEMNVSTLELGDSALYLCASSLYGRNTEAFFGQGTRLTVV.

This clonotype was counted many times. This rearrangement joins TRBV5-1 to TRBJ2-7, with D possibly matching TRBD1 (5 bases). The V and J ends lost 5 bases and 1 base respectively, with 19 bases between them. Germline V gives CDR1 SGHRS, CDR2 YFSETQ. The CDR3 has 16 amino acids. The CDR3 DNA reads as TGCGCCAGCAGGAACCAGAAACCGGACACTTCCTACGAGCAGTACTTC. Translation: CASRNQKPDTSYEQYF.

In its sample, this clonotype was seen many times. The chain carries TRBV9 and TRBJ2-3; D unclear. CDR3 size: 16 residues. Germline lookup yields CDR1 SGDLS and CDR2 YYNGEE. The V gene lost 0 bases and the J gene lost 5 bases, with 16 bases spanning the gap. CDR3 nucleotides: TGTGCCAGCAGCGTAGGGGTCTCGGGCTTTGGAGATACGCAGTATTTT. Protein product: CASSVGVSGFGDTQYF.

This clonotype was observed a handful of times. The V and J genes are TRBV7-9 and TRBJ2-5; D is unresolved. Germline-derived CDR1 and CDR2 are SEHNR and FQNEAQ (reference sequence). V lost 5 bases to trimming and J lost 3 bases, with 7 bases between them. This CDR3 has 12 residues. The CDR3 DNA is TGTGCCAGCAGCAAAAATAAAGAGACCCAGTACTTC. Protein: CASSKNKETQYF.